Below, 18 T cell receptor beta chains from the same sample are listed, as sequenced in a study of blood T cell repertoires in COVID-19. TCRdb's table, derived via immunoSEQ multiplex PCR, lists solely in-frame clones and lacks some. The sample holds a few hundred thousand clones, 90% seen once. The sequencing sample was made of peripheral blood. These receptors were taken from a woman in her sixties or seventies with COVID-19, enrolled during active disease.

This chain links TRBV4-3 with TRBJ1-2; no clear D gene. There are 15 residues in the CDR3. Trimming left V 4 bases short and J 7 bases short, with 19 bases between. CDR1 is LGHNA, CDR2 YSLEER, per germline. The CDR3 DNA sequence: TGCGCCAGCAGCCTAGATTTACCGGGGAGAGGTGGCTACACCTTC. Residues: CASSLDLPGRGGYTF.

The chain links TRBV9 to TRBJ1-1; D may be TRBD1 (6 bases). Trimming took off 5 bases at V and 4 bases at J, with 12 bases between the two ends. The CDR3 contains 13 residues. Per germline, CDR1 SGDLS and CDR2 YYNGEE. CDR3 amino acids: CASSSGVGTEAFF. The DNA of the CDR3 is TGTGCCAGCAGTTCAGGGGTGGGCACTGAAGCTTTCTTT.

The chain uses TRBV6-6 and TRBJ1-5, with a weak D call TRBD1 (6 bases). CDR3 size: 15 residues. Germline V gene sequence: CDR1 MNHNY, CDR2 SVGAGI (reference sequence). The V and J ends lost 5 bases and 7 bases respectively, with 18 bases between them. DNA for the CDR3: TGTGCCAGCAGTGGAATGAGGGGGTTAACCCAGCCCCAGCATTTT. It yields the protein CASSGMRGLTQPQHF.

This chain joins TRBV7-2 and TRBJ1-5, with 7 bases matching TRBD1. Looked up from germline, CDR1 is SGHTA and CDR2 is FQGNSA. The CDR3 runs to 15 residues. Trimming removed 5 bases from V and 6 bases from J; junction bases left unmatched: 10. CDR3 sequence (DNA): TGTGCCAGCAGCCTCTCGGGGGACAGCCGTCAGCCCCAGCATTTT. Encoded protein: CASSLSGDSRQPQHF.

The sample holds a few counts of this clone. DNA of the CDR3: TGTGCCAGTAGTCAGAGACAGGGGAAAGAAAAACTGTTTTTT. As protein: CASSQRQGKEKLFF. The chain couples TRBV19 to TRBJ1-4; 8 positions agree with TRBD1. The germline V gene has CDR1 LNHDA and CDR2 SQIVND (reference sequence). This CDR3 spans 14 amino acids. Germline trimming cut 5 bases from V and 8 bases from J; bases unmatched to any gene: 7. Using reference TRBV19 and TRBJ1-4 for the parts outside the CDR3, the full variable domain is DGGITQSPKYLFRKEGQNVTLSCEQNLNHDAMYWYRQDPGQGLRLIYYSQIVNDFQKGDIAEGYSVSREKKESFPLTVTSAQKNPTAFYLCASSQRQGKEKLFFGSGTQLSVL.

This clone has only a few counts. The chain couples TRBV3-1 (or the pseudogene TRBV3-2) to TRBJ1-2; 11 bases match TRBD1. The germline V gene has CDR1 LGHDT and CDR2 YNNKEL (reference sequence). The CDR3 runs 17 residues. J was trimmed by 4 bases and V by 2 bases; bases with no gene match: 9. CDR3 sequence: CASSQLGGTGGSYGYTF. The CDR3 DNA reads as TGTGCCAGCAGCCAATTAGGTGGGACAGGGGGAAGCTATGGCTACACCTTC.

CDR3 in DNA: TGTGCCAGTAGCGGACTAGTCTTTTTTGGGGAGCTGTTTTTT. Protein product: CASSGLVFFGELFF. The chain employs TRBV19 and TRBJ2-2; TRBD2 agrees at 7 bases. The junction had 9 bases not matched to a gene; V was cut back by 6 bases and J by 8 bases. Per the germline V gene, CDR1 is LNHDA and CDR2 is SQIVND (reference sequence). CDR3 size: 14 residues.

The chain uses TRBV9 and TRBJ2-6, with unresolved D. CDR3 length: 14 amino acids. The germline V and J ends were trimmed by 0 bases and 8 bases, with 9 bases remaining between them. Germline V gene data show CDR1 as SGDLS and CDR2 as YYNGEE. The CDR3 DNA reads TGTGCCAGCAGCGTAGCTCGGGTGCCCAACGTCCTGACTTTC. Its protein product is CASSVARVPNVLTF. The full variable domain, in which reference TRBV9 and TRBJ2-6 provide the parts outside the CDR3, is DSGVTQTPKHLITATGQRVTLRCSPRSGDLSVYWYQQSLDQGLQFLIQYYNGEERAKGNILERFSAQQFPDLHSELNLSSLELGDSALYFCASSVARVPNVLTFGAGSRLTVL.

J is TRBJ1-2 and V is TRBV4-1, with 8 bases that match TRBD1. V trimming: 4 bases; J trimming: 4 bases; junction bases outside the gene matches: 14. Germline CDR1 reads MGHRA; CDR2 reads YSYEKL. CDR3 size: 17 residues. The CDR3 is CASSPGTGTGVSYGYTF. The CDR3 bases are TGCGCCAGCAGCCCGGGAACCGGGACAGGAGTTTCCTATGGCTACACCTTC.

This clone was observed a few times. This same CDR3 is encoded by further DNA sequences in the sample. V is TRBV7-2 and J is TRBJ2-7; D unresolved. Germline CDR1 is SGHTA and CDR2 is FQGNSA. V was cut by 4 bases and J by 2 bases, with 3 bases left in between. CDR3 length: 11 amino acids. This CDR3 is CASSSAYEQYF. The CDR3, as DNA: TGTGCCAGCAGCTCGGCCTACGAGCAGTACTTC.

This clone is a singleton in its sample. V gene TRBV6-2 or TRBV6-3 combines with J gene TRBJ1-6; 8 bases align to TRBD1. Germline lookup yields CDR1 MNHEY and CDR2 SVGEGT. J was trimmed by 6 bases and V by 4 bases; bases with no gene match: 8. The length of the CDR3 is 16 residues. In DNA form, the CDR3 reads TGTGCCAGCAGTTCAACCTCAGGGGGCAGTAATTCACCCCTCCACTTT. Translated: CASSSTSGGSNSPLHF.

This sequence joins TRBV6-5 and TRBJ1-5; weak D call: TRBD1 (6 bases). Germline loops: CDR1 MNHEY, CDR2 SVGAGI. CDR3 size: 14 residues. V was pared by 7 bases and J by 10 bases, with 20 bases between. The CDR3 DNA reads TGTGCCAGCACCATAACAGGGACAAATAATCCCCAGCATTTT. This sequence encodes CASTITGTNNPQHF.

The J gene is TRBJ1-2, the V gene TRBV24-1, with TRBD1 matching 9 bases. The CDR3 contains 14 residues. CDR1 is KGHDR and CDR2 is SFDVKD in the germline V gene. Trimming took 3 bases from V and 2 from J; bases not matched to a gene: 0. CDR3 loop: CATSDGQGNYGYTF. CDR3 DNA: TGTGCCACCAGTGATGGACAGGGGAACTATGGCTACACCTTC.

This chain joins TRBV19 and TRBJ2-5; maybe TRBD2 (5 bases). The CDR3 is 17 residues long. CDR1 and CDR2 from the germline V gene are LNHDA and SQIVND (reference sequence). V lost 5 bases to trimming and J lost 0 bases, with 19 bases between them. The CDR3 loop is CASSVGSQPKYQETQYF. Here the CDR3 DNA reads TGTGCCAGTAGTGTTGGGAGTCAGCCCAAGTACCAAGAGACCCAGTACTTC.

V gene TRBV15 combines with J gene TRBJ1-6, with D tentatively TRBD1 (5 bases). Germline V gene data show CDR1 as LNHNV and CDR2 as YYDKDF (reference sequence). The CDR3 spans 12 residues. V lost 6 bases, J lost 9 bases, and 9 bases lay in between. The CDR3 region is CATRQALSPLHF. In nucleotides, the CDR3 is TGTGCCACCAGACAGGCGCTTTCACCCCTCCACTTT.

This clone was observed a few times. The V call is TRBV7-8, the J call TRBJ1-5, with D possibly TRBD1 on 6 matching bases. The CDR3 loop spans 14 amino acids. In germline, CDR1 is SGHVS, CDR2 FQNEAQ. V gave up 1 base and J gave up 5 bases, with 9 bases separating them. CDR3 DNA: TGTGCCAGCAGCTTAGGACAGGCATATCAGCCCCAGCATTTT. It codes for CASSLGQAYQPQHF.

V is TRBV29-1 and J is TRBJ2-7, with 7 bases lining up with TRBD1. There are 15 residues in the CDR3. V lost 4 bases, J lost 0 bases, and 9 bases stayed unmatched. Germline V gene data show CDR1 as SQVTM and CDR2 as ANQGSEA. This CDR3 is CSVGQGPSYSYEQYF. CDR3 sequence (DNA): TGCAGCGTTGGACAGGGTCCCAGTTACTCCTACGAGCAGTACTTC.

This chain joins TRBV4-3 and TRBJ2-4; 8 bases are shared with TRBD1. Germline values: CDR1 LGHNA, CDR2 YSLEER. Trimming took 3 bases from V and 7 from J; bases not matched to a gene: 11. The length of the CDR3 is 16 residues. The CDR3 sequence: CASSHQTGVSGNIQYF. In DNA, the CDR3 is TGCGCCAGCAGCCACCAGACAGGGGTATCGGGGAACATTCAGTACTTC.